This is a list of T cell receptor beta chains from one sample in a study of shared clonotypes between healthy human individuals. Repertoires were generated with immunoSEQ multiplex PCR, while TCRdb's copy carries only in-frame clones and drops some. The data show fewer than 2.5 million clones, with 80% to 95% seen just once and 0.36% held by the top ten. The sequencing sample was made of naive CD4+ T cells from PBMCs. The source of these receptors is a man aged 18 to 29 in good health. Some clones in this sample may be carry-over from other donors' samples. Each CDR3 is given with its conserved first and last residue. A D gene is named only where the DNA matches it firmly. A row's size may be missing; if present it is once, few, many or a size class.

>TRBJ1-1|TRBV11-2|-|few
CASSRVGTEAFF
TGTGCCAGCAGCCGCGTGGGCACTGAAGCTTTCTTT
>TRBJ2-1|TRBV28|-|-
CASSLVRYEQFF
TGTGCCAGCAGTTTAGTGCGGTATGAGCAGTTCTTC
>TRBJ2-7|TRBV5-1|TRBD2|once
CASRSTSGSLYYEQYF
TGCGCCAGCAGGTCAACTAGCGGGAGCCTGTACTACGAGCAGTACTTC
>TRBJ1-2|TRBV4-3|-|-
CASSLARGAGYGYTF
TGCGCCAGCAGCCTCGCCCGGGGGGCCGGCTATGGCTACACCTTC
>TRBJ1-2|TRBV11-2|-|few
CASSLDLVAYGYTF
TGTGCCAGCAGCTTAGACCTCGTCGCCTATGGCTACACCTTC
>TRBJ1-1|TRBV28|-|-
CASSLGGIMNTEAFF
TGTGCCAGCAGTTTAGGGGGAATAATGAACACTGAAGCTTTCTTT
>TRBJ2-1|TRBV28|-|-
CASTLGMKTYNEQFF
TGTGCCAGCACCTTGGGGATGAAAACCTACAATGAGCAGTTCTTC
>TRBJ1-1|TRBV5-1|-|-
CASSHDRMNTEAFF
TGCGCCAGCAGCCATGACAGAATGAACACTGAAGCTTTCTTT
>TRBJ2-3|TRBV9|TRBD2|-
CASSVAREGEDTQYF
TGTGCCAGCAGCGTAGCTCGGGAGGGAGAAGATACGCAGTATTTT
>TRBJ1-1|TRBV5-1|-|few
CASSLGGAWTEAFF
TGCGCCAGCAGCTTAGGCGGAGCGTGGACTGAAGCTTTCTTT
>TRBJ2-7|TRBV28|TRBD1|-
CASSLWGTGTEQYF
TGTGCCAGCAGTTTATGGGGGACAGGGACCGAGCAGTACTTC
>TRBJ2-2|TRBV5-1|TRBD1|-
CASSLAISGSGTGYTGELFF
TGCGCCAGCAGCTTGGCCATTTCCGGCAGCGGGACAGGGTACACCGGGGAGCTGTTTTTT
>TRBJ2-5|TRBV2|TRBD1|once
CASSAWTGQETQYF
TGTGCCAGCAGCGCCTGGACAGGACAAGAGACCCAGTACTTC
>TRBJ1-1|TRBV28|-|-
CASSGLAFEAFF
TGTGCCAGCAGCGGACTCGCTTTTGAAGCTTTCTTT
>TRBJ2-1|TRBV27|TRBD2|-
CASSPNLAGTAYNEQFF
TGTGCCAGCAGTCCGAACCTAGCGGGAACGGCCTACAATGAGCAGTTCTTC
>TRBJ2-5|TRBV18|TRBD1|-
CASSPAGQGAGETQYF
TGTGCCAGCTCACCGGCCGGACAGGGGGCAGGAGAGACCCAGTACTTC